These T cell receptor beta chains were read from a single sample in a study of graft-versus-host responses after intestinal transplantation. Here immunoSEQ multiplex PCR was the method, and the copy in TCRdb shows in-frame clones only, minus some. Here the sample spans about 82,000 clones, 75% to 95% being singletons. These receptors have no known antigen. This sample comprised unstimulated CD4+ T cells sorted from spleen or lymph node cells, obtained before transplant. These receptors were obtained from a human donor who was the organ donor for an intestinal transplant. Both conserved end residues are part of each CDR3. The D gene is left open where the match is weak. Some rows mark clone size as missing; the rest say once, few, many or name a class of expanded clone.

TRBJ1-2 TRBV13 . . CASAGQTGANYGYTF TGTGCCAGCGCAGGACAGACCGGTGCTAACTATGGCTACACCTTC
TRBJ2-1 TRBV5-4 . TRBD2 CASSFFSGGAEWLNEQFF TGTGCCAGCAGCTTTTTTAGCGGGGGGGCGGAATGGCTCAATGAGCAGTTCTTC
TRBJ1-4 TRBV14 . . CASSSGREKLFF TGTGCCAGCAGCTCTGGCAGGGAAAAACTGTTTTTT
TRBJ2-5 TRBV29-1 . TRBD1 CSGQGSEETQYF TGCAGCGGACAGGGGTCTGAAGAGACCCAGTACTTC
TRBJ2-5 TRBV2 . . CASSEAWGEETQYF TGTGCCAGCAGTGAAGCGTGGGGGGAGGAGACCCAGTACTTC
TRBJ2-3 TRBV5-6 . TRBD2 CASSMTSGGATDTQYF TGTGCCAGCAGCATGACTAGCGGGGGGGCCACAGATACGCAGTATTTT
TRBJ2-7 TRBV27 once TRBD1 CASSVTGVRGYEQYF TGTGCCAGCAGTGTGACAGGGGTCAGGGGGTACGAGCAGTACTTC
TRBJ2-3 TRBV30 . . CAWSVESLAADTQYF TGTGCCTGGAGTGTAGAGTCACTAGCAGCAGATACGCAGTATTTT
TRBJ2-3 TRBV28 . TRBD1 CASSLTGGTDTQYF TGTGCCAGCAGTTTGACAGGGGGCACAGATACGCAGTATTTT
TRBJ1-1 TRBV28 . . CATVGVMNTEAFF TGTGCCACAGTCGGAGTTATGAACACTGAAGCTTTCTTT
TRBJ2-3 TRBV7-8 . . CASSRHIPQSGTDTQYF TGTGCCAGCAGTAGACATATTCCCCAGTCGGGCACAGATACGCAGTATTTT
TRBJ2-2 TRBV6-1 . TRBD2 CASSDRAGGPNTGELFF TGTGCCAGCAGTGATCGAGCGGGGGGACCAAACACCGGGGAGCTGTTTTTT
TRBJ1-1 TRBV6-5 . TRBD1 CASIFYGQGGEAFF TGTGCCAGCATCTTTTACGGACAGGGAGGAGAAGCTTTCTTT
TRBJ1-4 TRBV7-7 . . CASSLSHREKLFF TGTGCCAGCAGCTTGTCGCACCGGGAAAAACTGTTTTTT
TRBJ2-2 TRBV30 . TRBD1 CAWSNTGTGKITGELFF TGTGCCTGGAGTAACACCGGGACAGGAAAAATCACCGGGGAGCTGTTTTTT
TRBJ1-2 TRBV10-3 . . CAISEVGGMINYGYTF TGTGCCATCAGTGAGGTGGGAGGGATGATCAACTATGGCTACACCTTC
TRBJ2-3 TRBV11-3 . . CASSGRTDTQYF TGTGCCAGCAGCGGGAGGACAGATACGCAGTATTTT
TRBJ1-5 TRBV29-1 . . CSAKQGGNQPQHF TGCAGCGCAAAACAAGGAGGGAATCAGCCCCAGCATTTT
TRBJ1-2 TRBV30 few TRBD1 CAWSLSFTGGLNGYTF TGTGCCTGGAGTTTATCTTTTACAGGGGGCTTGAATGGCTACACCTTC
TRBJ2-1 TRBV30 . . CAWTSPGNNEQFF TGTGCCTGGACCTCCCCAGGGAACAATGAGCAGTTCTTC
TRBJ2-3 TRBV15 once . CATSGLGLSPSDTQYF TGTGCCACCAGCGGCTTGGGACTTTCTCCGTCAGATACGCAGTATTTT
TRBJ2-3 TRBV5-1 once TRBD2 CASSLVASGSTDTQYF TGCGCCAGCAGCTTGGTGGCTAGCGGGAGCACAGATACGCAGTATTTT
TRBJ1-2 TRBV19 . TRBD1 CASSMGQGRYGYTF TGTGCCAGTAGTATGGGACAGGGCAGATATGGCTACACCTTC
TRBJ2-1 TRBV5-1 . TRBD2 CASSSPGGSGRGYDEQFF TGCGCCAGCAGCTCGCCGGGAGGAAGCGGGAGGGGATACGATGAGCAGTTCTTC
TRBJ1-6 TRBV6-5 few . CASSSGVGTLTPLHF TGTGCCAGCAGCTCAGGGGTTGGGACCCTAACACCCCTCCACTTT
TRBJ1-1 TRBV5-6 . TRBD1 CAGSLAGTGLRNTEAFF TGTGCCGGCAGTCTCGCCGGGACAGGGCTACGGAACACTGAAGCTTTCTTT
TRBJ2-6 TRBV4-2 . TRBD1 CASSSGRQGPSGANVLTF TGTGCCAGCAGCAGCGGCCGACAGGGCCCCTCTGGGGCCAACGTCCTGACTTTC
TRBJ1-1 TRBV5-1 . . CASSLAAGRVNTEAFF TGCGCCAGCAGCTTGGCCGCAGGGAGGGTGAACACTGAAGCTTTCTTT
TRBJ1-1 TRBV30 few TRBD1 CAWSLGQGDLKAFF TGTGCCTGGAGTCTCGGACAGGGGGATCTGAAAGCTTTCTTT
TRBJ2-5 TRBV30 . . CAWRDFQEAQYF TGTGCCTGGAGGGACTTCCAAGAGGCCCAGTACTTC
TRBJ1-3 TRBV28 . . CASSPDGNTIYF TGTGCCAGCAGTCCAGATGGAAACACCATATATTTT
TRBJ2-5 TRBV19 . TRBD2 CASSILGGSLLETQYF TGTGCCAGTAGTATACTCGGGGGGTCCTTATTAGAGACCCAGTACTTC
TRBJ2-2 TRBV6-5 . . CASSYQTGRTTGELFF TGTGCCAGCAGTTACCAGACAGGGAGGACCACCGGGGAGCTGTTTTTT
TRBJ2-5 TRBV18 . TRBD1 CASSPTGNQETQYF TGTGCCAGCTCACCGACAGGGAACCAAGAGACCCAGTACTTC
TRBJ1-4 TRBV25-1 few TRBD1 CASSPRDRINEKLFF TGTGCCAGCAGTCCCCGGGACAGGATTAATGAAAAACTGTTTTTT
TRBJ1-2 TRBV28 . TRBD1 CASSVGQYYGYTF TGTGCCAGCAGTGTGGGACAGTACTATGGCTACACCTTC
TRBJ1-1 TRBV29-1 once . CSSRGGNTEAFF TGCAGCTCAAGGGGGGGAAACACTGAAGCTTTCTTT
TRBJ2-3 TRBV28 . TRBD2 CASTWTSGGTDTQYF TGTGCCAGCACCTGGACTAGCGGAGGCACAGATACGCAGTATTTT
TRBJ2-5 TRBV6-5 once TRBD2 CASSPGLAGVETQYF TGTGCCAGCAGCCCGGGACTAGCGGGGGTTGAGACCCAGTACTTC
TRBJ2-3 TRBV6-1 . TRBD2 CASSEVGGDTDTQYF TGTGCCAGCAGTGAAGTCGGGGGGGACACAGATACGCAGTATTTT
TRBJ2-3 TRBV2 . TRBD2 CARGLRGADTQYF TGTGCCAGAGGACTGCGGGGGGCAGATACGCAGTATTTT
TRBJ2-2 TRBV4-1 . TRBD1 CASSPRTGLNTGELFF TGCGCCAGCAGCCCCCGGACAGGGCTGAACACCGGGGAGCTGTTTTTT
TRBJ1-1 TRBV2 . TRBD1 CASLAGGKSEAFF TGTGCCAGCCTGGCAGGGGGGAAGTCTGAAGCTTTCTTT
TRBJ1-2 TRBV11-3 . . CASSLVRGYGYTF TGTGCCAGCAGCTTAGTTAGGGGCTATGGCTACACCTTC
TRBJ1-5 TRBV14 . . CASSSQTGQPQHF TGTGCCAGCAGCTCCCAAACAGGGCAGCCCCAGCATTTT
TRBJ1-1 TRBV6-5 . . CASSYAGEGKAFF TGTGCCAGCAGTTACGCAGGGGAGGGTAAAGCTTTCTTT
TRBJ2-7 TRBV5-1 . TRBD1 CASSLPFPNQQGEQYF TGCGCCAGCAGCTTGCCCTTCCCGAACCAACAGGGGGAGCAGTACTTC
TRBJ2-3 TRBV7-9 . . CASSLAGVAGDTQYF TGTGCCAGCAGCTTAGCGGGAGTAGCTGGAGATACGCAGTATTTT
TRBJ2-3 TRBV19 . . CASSLSATMDTQYF TGTGCCAGTAGTCTTTCAGCCACTATGGATACGCAGTATTTT
TRBJ2-3 TRBV5-6 . TRBD2 CASSLEWLAVRDTQYF TGTGCCAGCAGCCTGGAGTGGCTAGCGGTTAGAGATACGCAGTATTTT
TRBJ2-3 TRBV11-2 . . CASSFIDSSGTQYF TGTGCCAGCAGCTTTATAGACTCCTCCGGTACGCAGTATTTT
TRBJ2-5 TRBV11-2 . . CASSPRTNQETQYF TGTGCCAGCAGCCCCCGCACTAACCAAGAGACCCAGTACTTC
TRBJ1-1 TRBV2 . TRBD1 CASSLTGSQAFF TGTGCCAGCAGTTTGACAGGGAGCCAAGCTTTCTTT
TRBJ1-4 TRBV30 . . CAWSNRFNEKLFF TGTGCCTGGAGCAACAGATTCAATGAAAAACTGTTTTTT
TRBJ1-2 TRBV10-2 . TRBD1 CASTKDRGQSNYGYTF TGCGCCAGCACTAAGGACAGGGGGCAATCTAACTATGGCTACACCTTC
TRBJ2-2 TRBV5-4 . . CASSLAPGAGELFF TGTGCCAGCAGCTTAGCCCCAGGTGCCGGGGAGCTGTTTTTT
TRBJ1-4 TRBV4-1 . . CASSQAGRGGKLFF TGCGCCAGCAGCCAAGCAGGGAGGGGAGGAAAACTGTTTTTT
TRBJ2-2 TRBV5-1 . . CASSLGQASTGELFF TGCGCCAGCAGCTTGGGACAGGCGAGCACCGGGGAGCTGTTTTTT
TRBJ1-6 TRBV2 once TRBD1 CASSERATGTGVSPLHF TGTGCCAGCAGTGAGAGAGCCACAGGGACAGGGGTCTCACCCCTCCACTTT